Below, 8 T cell receptor beta chains from the same sample are listed, as sequenced in a study of Ad26.COV2.S vaccination and SARS-CoV-2 variants. Generated by immunoSEQ multiplex PCR, the TCRdb table keeps only in-frame clones and is missing some. The sample contains some 390,000 clones, less than 90% of which appear only once. The treatment denotes: some 20 received Ad26.COV2.S at low or high dose, single or two shots; a few received placebo; per-sample allocation not given. All samples were drawn on day 63, counting from the first vaccine or placebo injection. This material consisted of peripheral blood, taken in a trial of Ad26.COV2.S vaccine versus placebo. The receptor set was obtained from a person aged 18-65 years who received the Ad26.COV2.S COVID-19 vaccine or a placebo.

With respect to this clone: This CDR3 is also generated by other DNA sequences in the sample. The CDR3 DNA is TGTGCCAGCAGCCAAGGGGCAGGAGAGACCCAGTACTTC. Translating it yields CASSQGAGETQYF. The chain carries TRBV3-1 (or the pseudogene TRBV3-2) and TRBJ2-5; D gene ambiguous. Trimming shortened V by 1 base and J by 4 bases, and 7 bases separated the two germline ends. The CDR3 covers 13 residues. CDR1 LGHDT and CDR2 YNNKEL come from the germline V gene (reference sequence).

The V gene is TRBV18, the J gene TRBJ2-7; TRBD1 matches at 7 bases. With V trimmed by 10 bases and J by 5 bases, 8 bases remained unmatched. CDR1 and CDR2 from the germline V gene are KGHSH and LQKENI. The length of the CDR3 is 12 residues. CDR3 sequence reads: CATEGTDNEQYF. The DNA for the CDR3 is TGTGCCACCGAAGGGACAGACAACGAGCAGTACTTC. Complete variable domain (other parts from reference TRBV18 and TRBJ2-7): NAGVMQNPRHLVRRRGQEARLRCSPMKGHSHVYWYRQLPEEGLKFMVYLQKENIIDESGMPKERFSAEFPKEGPSILRIQQVVRGDSAAYFCATEGTDNEQYFGPGTRLTVT.

V usage is TRBV5-4 and J usage is TRBJ1-3; TRBD1 is a possible D gene (5 bases). Germline CDR1 reads SGHNT; CDR2 reads YYREEE (reference sequence). The CDR3 extends over 15 amino acids. Trimming cost V 3 bases and J 0 bases, with 10 bases left between them. CDR3 amino acids: CASSSQAGSGNTIYF. Written as DNA, the CDR3 is TGTGCCAGCAGCTCACAGGCGGGCTCTGGAAACACCATATATTTT.

This sequence joins TRBV6-5 and TRBJ1-2, with 10 bases fitting TRBD1. J gave up 3 bases and V 5 bases, and 3 bases lay outside the gene matches. The germline V gene has CDR1 MNHEY and CDR2 SVGAGI. This CDR3 region has 14 residues. The CDR3 DNA reads as TGTGCCAGCAGTAAGACAGGGGGCTACTATGGCTACACCTTC. Translating gives CASSKTGGYYGYTF.

The rearrangement joins TRBV7-8 to TRBJ2-3, with a possible D match to TRBD2 (7 bases). The CDR3 is made up of 14 amino acids. V was pared by 7 bases and J by 6 bases, with 17 bases between. The germline CDR1 and CDR2 sequences are SGHVS and FQNEAQ. CDR3 loop: CASTDTGGGDTQYF. CDR3 nucleotides: TGTGCCAGCACCGATACGGGGGGCGGGGATACGCAGTATTTT.

The V call is TRBV2, the J call TRBJ1-5, with a tentative D call TRBD1 (6 bases). The CDR3 extends over 14 amino acids. Per the germline V gene, CDR1 is SNHLY and CDR2 is FYNNEI. The V and J ends lost 5 bases and 1 base respectively, with 9 bases between them. The CDR3 DNA is TGTGCCAGCAGTCAGGGGTTCAGCAATCAGCCCCAGCATTTT. It translates to CASSQGFSNQPQHF.

CDR3 sequence (DNA): TGTGCCAGTAGTCGCGGTGGCTACACCTTC. Its protein product is CASSRGGYTF. The chain carries TRBV19 and TRBJ1-2; D ambiguous. Per germline, CDR1 LNHDA and CDR2 SQIVND (reference sequence). The CDR3 spans 10 residues. With 5 bases removed from V and 7 bases from J, the gap between germline ends came to 5 bases.

The gene calls are TRBV7-2 and TRBJ1-1, with D maybe TRBD1 (6 bases). V was clipped by 4 bases and J by 5 bases, with 23 bases between them. This CDR3 contains 17 residues. Per germline, CDR1 SGHTA and CDR2 FQGNSA. Written as DNA, the CDR3 is TGTGCCAGCAGCTCGTGGTCCGGACAGTACCGGGGGACTGAAGCTTTCTTT. Translation: CASSSWSGQYRGTEAFF.